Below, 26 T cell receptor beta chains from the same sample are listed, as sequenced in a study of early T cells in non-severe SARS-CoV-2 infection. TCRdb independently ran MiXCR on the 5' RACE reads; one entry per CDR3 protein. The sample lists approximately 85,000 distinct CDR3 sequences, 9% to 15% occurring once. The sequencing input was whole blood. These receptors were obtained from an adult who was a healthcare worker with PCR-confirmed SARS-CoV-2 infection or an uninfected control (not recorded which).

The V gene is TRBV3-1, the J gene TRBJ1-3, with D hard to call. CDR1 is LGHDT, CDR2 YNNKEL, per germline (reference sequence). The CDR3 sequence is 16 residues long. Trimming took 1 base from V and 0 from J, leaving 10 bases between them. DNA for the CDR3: TGTGCCAGCAGCCAAGGACCGCCGAACTCTGGAAACACCATATATTTT. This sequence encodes CASSQGPPNSGNTIYF.

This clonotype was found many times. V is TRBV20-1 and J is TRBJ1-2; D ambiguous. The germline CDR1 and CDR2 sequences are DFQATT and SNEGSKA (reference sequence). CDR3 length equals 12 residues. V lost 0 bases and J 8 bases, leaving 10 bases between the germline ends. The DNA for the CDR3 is TGCAGTGCTAGAGATCCCCCGGGCGGCTACACCTTC. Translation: CSARDPPGGYTF.

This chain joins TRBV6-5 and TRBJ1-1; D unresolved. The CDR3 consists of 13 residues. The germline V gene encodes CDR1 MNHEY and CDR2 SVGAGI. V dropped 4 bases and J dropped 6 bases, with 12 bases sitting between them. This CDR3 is CASSSPIGAEAFF. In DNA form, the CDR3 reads TGTGCCAGCAGTTCCCCCATTGGCGCTGAAGCTTTCTTT.

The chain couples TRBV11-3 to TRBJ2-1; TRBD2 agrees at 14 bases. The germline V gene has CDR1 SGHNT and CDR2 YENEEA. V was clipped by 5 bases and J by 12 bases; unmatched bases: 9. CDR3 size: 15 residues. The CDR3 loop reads CASSRGTSGSKRQFF. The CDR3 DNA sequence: TGTGCCAGCAGCCGCGGGACTAGCGGGAGTAAGCGGCAGTTCTTC.

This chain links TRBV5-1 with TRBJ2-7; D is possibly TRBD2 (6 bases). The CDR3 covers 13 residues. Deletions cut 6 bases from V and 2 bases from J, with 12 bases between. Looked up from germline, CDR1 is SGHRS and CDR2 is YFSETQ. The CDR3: CASTDGGAYEQYF. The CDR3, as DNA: TGCGCCAGCACCGATGGAGGGGCCTACGAGCAGTACTTC.

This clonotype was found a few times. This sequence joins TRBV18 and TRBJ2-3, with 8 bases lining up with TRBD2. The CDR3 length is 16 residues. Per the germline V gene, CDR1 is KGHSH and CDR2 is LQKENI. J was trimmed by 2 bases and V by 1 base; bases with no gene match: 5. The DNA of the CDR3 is TGTGCCAGCTCACCACGAACGGGAGGGGTCACAGATACGCAGTATTTT. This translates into CASSPRTGGVTDTQYF.

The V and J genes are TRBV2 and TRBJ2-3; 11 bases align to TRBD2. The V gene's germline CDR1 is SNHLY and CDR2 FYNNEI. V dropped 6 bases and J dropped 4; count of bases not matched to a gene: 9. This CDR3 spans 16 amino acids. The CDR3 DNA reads TGTGCCAGCAGCGACGGGCTAGCGGGAGGTTCAGATACGCAGTATTTT. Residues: CASSDGLAGGSDTQYF.

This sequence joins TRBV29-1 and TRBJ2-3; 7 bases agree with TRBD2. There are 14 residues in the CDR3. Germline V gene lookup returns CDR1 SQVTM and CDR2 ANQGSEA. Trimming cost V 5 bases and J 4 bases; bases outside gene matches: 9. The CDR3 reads CSVKSPAGSDTQYF. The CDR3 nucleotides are TGCAGCGTTAAAAGTCCAGCGGGGTCAGATACGCAGTATTTT.

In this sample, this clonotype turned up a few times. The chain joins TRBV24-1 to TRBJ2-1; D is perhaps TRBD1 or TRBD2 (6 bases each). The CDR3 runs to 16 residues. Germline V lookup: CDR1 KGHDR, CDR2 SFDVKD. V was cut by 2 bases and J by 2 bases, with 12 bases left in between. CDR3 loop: CATSDWGRDPYNEQFF. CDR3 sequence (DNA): TGTGCCACCAGTGATTGGGGGCGGGACCCCTACAATGAGCAGTTCTTC.

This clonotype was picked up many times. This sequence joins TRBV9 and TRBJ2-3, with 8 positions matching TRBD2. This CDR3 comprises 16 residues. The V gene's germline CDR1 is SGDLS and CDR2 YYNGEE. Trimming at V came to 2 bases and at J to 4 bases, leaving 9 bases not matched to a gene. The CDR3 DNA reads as TGTGCCAGCAGCGTGGACGGGAGGGCCATCCCAGATACGCAGTATTTT. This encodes CASSVDGRAIPDTQYF.

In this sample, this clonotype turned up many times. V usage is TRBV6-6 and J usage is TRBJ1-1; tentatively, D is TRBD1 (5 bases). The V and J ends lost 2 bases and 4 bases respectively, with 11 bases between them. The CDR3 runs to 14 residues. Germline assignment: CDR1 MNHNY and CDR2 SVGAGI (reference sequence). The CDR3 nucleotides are TGTGCCAGCAGTTACGGGGGGTTCGCCACTGAAGCTTTCTTT. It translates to CASSYGGFATEAFF.

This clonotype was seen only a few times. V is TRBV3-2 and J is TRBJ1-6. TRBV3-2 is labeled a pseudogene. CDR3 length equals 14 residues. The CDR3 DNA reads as TGTGCCAGCAGCCAAGATCGGAATAATTCACCCCTCCACTTT. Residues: CASSQDRNNSPLHF.

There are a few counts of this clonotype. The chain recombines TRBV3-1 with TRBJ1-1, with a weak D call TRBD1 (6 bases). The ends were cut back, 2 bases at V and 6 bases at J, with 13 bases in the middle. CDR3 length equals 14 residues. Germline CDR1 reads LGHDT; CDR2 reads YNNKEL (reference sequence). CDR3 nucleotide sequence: TGTGCCAGCAGCCAAAGTAGAGGGGGGTCTGAAGCTTTCTTT. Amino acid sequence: CASSQSRGGSEAFF.

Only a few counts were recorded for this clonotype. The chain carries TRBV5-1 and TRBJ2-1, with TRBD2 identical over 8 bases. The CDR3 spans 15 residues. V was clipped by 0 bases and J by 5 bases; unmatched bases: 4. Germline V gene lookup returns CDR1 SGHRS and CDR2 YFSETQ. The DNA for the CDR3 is TGCGCCAGCAGCTTGGCCAGCGGGAGCCACAATGAGCAGTTCTTC. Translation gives CASSLASGSHNEQFF.

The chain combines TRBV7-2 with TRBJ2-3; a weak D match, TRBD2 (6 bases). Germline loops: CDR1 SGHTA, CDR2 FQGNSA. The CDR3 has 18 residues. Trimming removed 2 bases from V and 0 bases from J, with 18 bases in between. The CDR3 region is CASSLTWGLSGSTDTQYF. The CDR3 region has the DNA TGTGCCAGCAGCTTAACGTGGGGACTTAGCGGTAGCACAGATACGCAGTATTTT.

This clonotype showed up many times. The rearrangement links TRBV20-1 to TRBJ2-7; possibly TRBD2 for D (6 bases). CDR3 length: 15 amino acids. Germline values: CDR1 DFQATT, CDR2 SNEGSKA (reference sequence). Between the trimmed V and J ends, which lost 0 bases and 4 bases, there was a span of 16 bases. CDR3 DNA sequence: TGCAGTGCTAGAGAGGACTACCGAGAATTGTACGAGCAGTACTTC. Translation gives CSAREDYRELYEQYF.

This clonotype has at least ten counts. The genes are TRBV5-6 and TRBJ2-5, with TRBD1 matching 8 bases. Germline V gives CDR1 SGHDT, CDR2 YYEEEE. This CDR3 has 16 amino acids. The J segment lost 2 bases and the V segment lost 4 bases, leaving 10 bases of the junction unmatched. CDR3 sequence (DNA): TGTGCCAGCAGCCCGGGACGACAGGGGCTGCAAGAGACCCAGTACTTC. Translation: CASSPGRQGLQETQYF. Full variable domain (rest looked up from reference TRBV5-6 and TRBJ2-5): DAGVTQSPTHLIKTRGQQVTLRCSPKSGHDTVSWYQQALGQGPQFIFQYYEEEERQRGNFPDRFSGHQFPNYSSELNVNALLLGDSALYLCASSPGRQGLQETQYFGPGTRLLVL.

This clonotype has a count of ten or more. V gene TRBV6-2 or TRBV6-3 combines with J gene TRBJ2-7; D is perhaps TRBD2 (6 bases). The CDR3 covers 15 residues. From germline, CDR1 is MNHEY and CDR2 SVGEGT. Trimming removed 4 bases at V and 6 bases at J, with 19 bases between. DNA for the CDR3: TGTGCCAGCAGTTCCTTCCGGACTACCGTTCCCGAGCAGTACTTC. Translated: CASSSFRTTVPEQYF.

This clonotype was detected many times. For the CDR3, the DNA is TGTGCCAGCAGCCCCGGCAGGGGCAGTTACGAGCAGTACTTC. As protein: CASSPGRGSYEQYF. V is TRBV6-5 and J is TRBJ2-7; TRBD1 might be the D (6 bases). CDR3 size: 14 residues. Trimming left V 6 bases short and J 4 bases short, with 16 bases between. Germline loops: CDR1 MNHEY, CDR2 SVGAGI.

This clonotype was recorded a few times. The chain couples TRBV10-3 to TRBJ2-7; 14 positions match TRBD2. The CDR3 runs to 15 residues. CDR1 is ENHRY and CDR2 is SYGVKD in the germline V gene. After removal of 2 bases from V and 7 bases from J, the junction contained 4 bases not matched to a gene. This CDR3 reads CAISEPGLAGDEQYF. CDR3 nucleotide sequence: TGTGCCATCAGTGAGCCGGGACTAGCGGGAGATGAGCAGTACTTC.

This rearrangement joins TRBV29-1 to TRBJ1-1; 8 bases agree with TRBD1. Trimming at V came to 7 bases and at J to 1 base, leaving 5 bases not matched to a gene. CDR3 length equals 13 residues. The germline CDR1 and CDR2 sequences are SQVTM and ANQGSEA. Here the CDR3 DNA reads TGCAGCGCCATGGGACAGGCGAACACTGAAGCTTTCTTT. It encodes CSAMGQANTEAFF.

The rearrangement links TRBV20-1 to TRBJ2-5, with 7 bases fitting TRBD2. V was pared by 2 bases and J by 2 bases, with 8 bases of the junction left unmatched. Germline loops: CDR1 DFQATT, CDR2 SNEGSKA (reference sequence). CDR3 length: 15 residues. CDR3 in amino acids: CSARSGGRGQETQYF. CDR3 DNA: TGCAGTGCTAGATCGGGCGGGAGAGGACAAGAGACCCAGTACTTC.

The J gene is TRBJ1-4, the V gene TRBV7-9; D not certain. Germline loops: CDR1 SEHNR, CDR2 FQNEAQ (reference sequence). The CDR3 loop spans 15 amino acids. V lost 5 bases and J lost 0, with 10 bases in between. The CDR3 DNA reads TGTGCCAGCAGCCGACCCAGCGCAACTAATGAAAAACTGTTTTTT. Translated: CASSRPSATNEKLFF.

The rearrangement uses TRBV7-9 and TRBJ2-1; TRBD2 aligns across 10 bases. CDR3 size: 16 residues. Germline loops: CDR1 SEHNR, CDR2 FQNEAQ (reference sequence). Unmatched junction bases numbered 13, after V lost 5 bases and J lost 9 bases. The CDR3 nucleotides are TGTGCCAGCAGCCCCCTAGCGGGAGCGGGTTTGATTGAGCAGTTCTTC. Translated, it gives CASSPLAGAGLIEQFF.

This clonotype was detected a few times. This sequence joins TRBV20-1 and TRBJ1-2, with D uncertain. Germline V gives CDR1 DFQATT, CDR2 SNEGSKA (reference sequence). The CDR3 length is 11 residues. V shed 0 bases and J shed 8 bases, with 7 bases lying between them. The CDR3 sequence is CSARDPNGYTF. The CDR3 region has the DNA TGCAGTGCTAGAGATCCCAACGGCTACACCTTC.

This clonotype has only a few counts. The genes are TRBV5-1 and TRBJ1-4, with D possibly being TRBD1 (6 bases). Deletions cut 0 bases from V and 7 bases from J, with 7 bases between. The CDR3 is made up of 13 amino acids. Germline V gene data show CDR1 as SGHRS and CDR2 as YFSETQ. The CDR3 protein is CASSLEGGEKLFF. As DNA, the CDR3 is TGCGCCAGCAGCTTGGAAGGGGGTGAAAAACTGTTTTTT.